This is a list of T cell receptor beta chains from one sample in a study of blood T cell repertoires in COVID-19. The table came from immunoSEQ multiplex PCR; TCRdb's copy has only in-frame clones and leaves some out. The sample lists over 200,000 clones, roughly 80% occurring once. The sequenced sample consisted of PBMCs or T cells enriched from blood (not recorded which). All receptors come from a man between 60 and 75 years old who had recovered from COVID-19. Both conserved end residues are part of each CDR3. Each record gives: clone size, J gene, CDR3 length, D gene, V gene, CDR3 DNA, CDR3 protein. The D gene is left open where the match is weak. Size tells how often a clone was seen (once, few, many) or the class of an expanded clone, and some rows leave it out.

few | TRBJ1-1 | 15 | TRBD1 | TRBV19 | TGTGCCAGTAGTTCGGGACAGGGGGCGCGCACTGAAGCTTTCTTT | CASSSGQGARTEAFF
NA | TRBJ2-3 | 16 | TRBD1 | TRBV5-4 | TGTGCCAGCAGCAACGACGGACAGGTCGGCACAGATACGCAGTATTTT | CASSNDGQVGTDTQYF
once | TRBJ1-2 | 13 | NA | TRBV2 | TGTGCCAGCAGTACCCAGGGGTTCTATGGCTACACCTTC | CASSTQGFYGYTF
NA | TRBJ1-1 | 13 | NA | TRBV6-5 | TGTGCCGCCTCGGGGGTTAGTCCGACTGAAGCTTTCTTT | CAASGVSPTEAFF
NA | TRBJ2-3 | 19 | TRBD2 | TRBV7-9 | TGTGCCAGCAGCCCCGGGTCTCTAGCGGGGGGCCGGAGCACAGATACGCAGTATTTT | CASSPGSLAGGRSTDTQYF
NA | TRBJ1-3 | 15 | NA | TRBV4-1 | TGCGCCAGCAGCCAAGATCTGGGCCCTGGAAACACCATATATTTT | CASSQDLGPGNTIYF
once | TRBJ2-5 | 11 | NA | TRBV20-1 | TGCAGTGCTCAGCCCGGGGAGACCCAGTACTTC | CSAQPGETQYF
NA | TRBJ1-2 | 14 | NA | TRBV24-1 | TGTGCCACCAGTGAAGGGGGAGCTAACTATGGCTACACCTTC | CATSEGGANYGYTF
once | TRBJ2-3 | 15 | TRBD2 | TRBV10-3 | TGTGCCATCAGTATTAGCGGGGGGGTCGCAGATACGCAGTATTTT | CAISISGGVADTQYF
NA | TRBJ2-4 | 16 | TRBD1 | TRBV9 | TGTGCCAGCAGCGCCGGACAGGGGATAGCCAAAAACATTCAGTACTTC | CASSAGQGIAKNIQYF
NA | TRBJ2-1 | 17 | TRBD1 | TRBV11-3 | TGTGCCAGCAGCCTTCGATTTGGGACAGGGTCATACAATGAGCAGTTCTTC | CASSLRFGTGSYNEQFF
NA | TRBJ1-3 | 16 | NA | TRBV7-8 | TGTGCCAGCAGCATGGACACAGCTAGCTCTGGAAACACCATATATTTT | CASSMDTASSGNTIYF
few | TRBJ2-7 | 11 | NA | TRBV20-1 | TGCAGTGCTCTAACAGGGTCCGAGCAGTACTTC | CSALTGSEQYF
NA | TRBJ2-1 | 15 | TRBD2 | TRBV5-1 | TGCGCCAGCAGCTCCCTGACTAGCGGGGGGCTTGAGCAGTTCTTC | CASSSLTSGGLEQFF
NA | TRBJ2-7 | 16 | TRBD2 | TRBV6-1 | TGTGCCAGCAGTGATTTAGGACTAGCGGCCTCCTACGAGCAGTACTTC | CASSDLGLAASYEQYF
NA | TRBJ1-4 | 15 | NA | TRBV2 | TGTGCCAGCAGTGATAGTATCGGGGGATTGGAAAAACTGTTTTTT | CASSDSIGGLEKLFF
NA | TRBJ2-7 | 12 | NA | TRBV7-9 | TGTGCCAGCAGCTCCAGGGGTGGGGAGCAGTACTTC | CASSSRGGEQYF
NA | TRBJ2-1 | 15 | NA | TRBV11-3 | TGTGCCAGCAGCTTAGATCGCGGGTCCTACAATGAGCAGTTCTTC | CASSLDRGSYNEQFF
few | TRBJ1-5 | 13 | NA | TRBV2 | TGTGCCAGCAGAACAGGGAAAAATCAGCCCCAGCATTTT | CASRTGKNQPQHF
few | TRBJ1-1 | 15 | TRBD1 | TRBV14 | TGTGCCAGCAGCCTGGGACAGGGGTGGTGGACTGAAGCTTTCTTT | CASSLGQGWWTEAFF
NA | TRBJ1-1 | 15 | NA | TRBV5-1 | TGCGCCAGCAGCTTAAGTGCGGGGTCTAACACTGAAGCTTTCTTT | CASSLSAGSNTEAFF
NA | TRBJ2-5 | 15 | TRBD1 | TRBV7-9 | TGTGCCAGCGCGGAGGGACAGGGGGCGGGAGAGACCCAGTACTTC | CASAEGQGAGETQYF
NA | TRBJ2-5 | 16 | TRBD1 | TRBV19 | TGTGCCAGTAGTATGTCAGGGGGCGGATTTTCGGAGACCCAGTACTTC | CASSMSGGGFSETQYF
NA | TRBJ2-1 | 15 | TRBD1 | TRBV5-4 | TGTGCCAGCAGCTTGGACAGGGGGGAAATAAATGAGCAGTTCTTC | CASSLDRGEINEQFF
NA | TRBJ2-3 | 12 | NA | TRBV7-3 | TGTGCCAGCAGCACTCGCACAGATACGCAGTATTTT | CASSTRTDTQYF
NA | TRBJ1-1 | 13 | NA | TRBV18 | TGTGCCAGCTCAACGGGGGGGAACACTGAAGCTTTCTTT | CASSTGGNTEAFF
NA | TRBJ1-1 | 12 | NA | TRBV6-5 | TGTGCCAGCAGTTACCCACGGGGTAAAGCTTTCTTT | CASSYPRGKAFF
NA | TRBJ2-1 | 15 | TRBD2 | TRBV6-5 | TGTGCCAGCAGTTACGGACTAGGTTCCTACAATGAGCAGTTCTTC | CASSYGLGSYNEQFF
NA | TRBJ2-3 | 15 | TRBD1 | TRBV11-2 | TGTGCCAGCAGCTTAGTGTCAGGGGGAACAGATACGCAGTATTTT | CASSLVSGGTDTQYF
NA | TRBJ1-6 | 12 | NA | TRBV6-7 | TGTGCCAGCCTTGGGAGGGATTCACCCCTCCACTTT | CASLGRDSPLHF
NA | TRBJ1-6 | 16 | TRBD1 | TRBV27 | TGTGCCAGCAGTAGTCGCGGGACAGGCTATAATTCACCCCTCCACTTT | CASSSRGTGYNSPLHF
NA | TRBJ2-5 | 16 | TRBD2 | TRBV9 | TGTGCCAGCAGCGTAGCTAGCGGGGGGGCCCAGGAGACCCAGTACTTC | CASSVASGGAQETQYF
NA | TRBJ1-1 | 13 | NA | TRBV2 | TGTGCCAGCAGCACAGGGTCACGCACTGAAGCTTTCTTT | CASSTGSRTEAFF